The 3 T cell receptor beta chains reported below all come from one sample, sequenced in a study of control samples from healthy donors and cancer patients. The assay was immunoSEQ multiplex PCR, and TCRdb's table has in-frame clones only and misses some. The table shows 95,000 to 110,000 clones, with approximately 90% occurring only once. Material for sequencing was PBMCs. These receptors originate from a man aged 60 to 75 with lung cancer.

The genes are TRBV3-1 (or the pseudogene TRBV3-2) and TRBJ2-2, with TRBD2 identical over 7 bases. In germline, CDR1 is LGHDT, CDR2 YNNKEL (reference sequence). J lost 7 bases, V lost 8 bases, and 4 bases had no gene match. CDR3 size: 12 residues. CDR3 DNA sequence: TGTGCCAGCGGGGCTAGCGGCGGGGAGCTGTTTTTT. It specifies CASGASGGELFF.

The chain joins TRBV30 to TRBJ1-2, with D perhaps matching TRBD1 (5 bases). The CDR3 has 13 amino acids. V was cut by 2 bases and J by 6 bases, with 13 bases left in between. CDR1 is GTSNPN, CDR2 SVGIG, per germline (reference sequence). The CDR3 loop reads CAWSLTGADGYTF. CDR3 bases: TGTGCCTGGAGTTTGACCGGGGCGGATGGCTACACCTTC.

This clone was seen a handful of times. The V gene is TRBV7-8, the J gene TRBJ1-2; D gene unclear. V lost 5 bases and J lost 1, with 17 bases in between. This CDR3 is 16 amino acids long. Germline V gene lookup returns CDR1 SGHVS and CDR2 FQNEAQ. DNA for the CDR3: TGTGCCAGCAGCCTGTTTTCCGGGGAGGGTAACTATGGCTACACCTTC. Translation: CASSLFSGEGNYGYTF.